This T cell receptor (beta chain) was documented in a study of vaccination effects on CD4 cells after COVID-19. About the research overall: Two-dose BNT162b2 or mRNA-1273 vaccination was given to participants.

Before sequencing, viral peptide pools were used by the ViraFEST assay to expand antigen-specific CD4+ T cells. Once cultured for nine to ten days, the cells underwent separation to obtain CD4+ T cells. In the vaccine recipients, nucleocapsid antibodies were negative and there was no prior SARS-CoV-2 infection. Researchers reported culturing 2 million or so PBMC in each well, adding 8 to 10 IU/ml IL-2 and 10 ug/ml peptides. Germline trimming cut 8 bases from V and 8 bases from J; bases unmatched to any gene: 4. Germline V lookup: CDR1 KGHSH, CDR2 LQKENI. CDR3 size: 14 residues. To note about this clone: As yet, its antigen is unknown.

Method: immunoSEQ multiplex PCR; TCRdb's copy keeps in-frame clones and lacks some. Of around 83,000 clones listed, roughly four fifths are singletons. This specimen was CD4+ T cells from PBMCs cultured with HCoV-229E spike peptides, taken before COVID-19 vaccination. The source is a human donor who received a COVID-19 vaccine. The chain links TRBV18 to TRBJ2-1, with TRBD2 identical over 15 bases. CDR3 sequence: CASTGLAGGDEQFF. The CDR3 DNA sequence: TGTGCCAGCACCGGACTAGCGGGAGGGGATGAGCAGTTCTTC. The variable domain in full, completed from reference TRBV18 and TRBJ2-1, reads NAGVMQNPRHLVRRRGQEARLRCSPMKGHSHVYWYRQLPEEGLKFMVYLQKENIIDESGMPKERFSAEFPKEGPSILRIQQVVRGDSAAYFCASTGLAGGDEQFFGPGTRLTVL.